The 20 T cell receptor beta chains below were found in one sample sequenced in a study of cytomegalovirus exposure and HLA in healthy donors. PCR was performed using 60 Vbeta and 13 Jbeta primers. Sequencing was performed with immunoSEQ multiplex PCR; in TCRdb, only in-frame clones are kept and a portion is missing. The sample lists some 160,000 clones; approximately 80% were seen once. Sequenced input: PBMCs. All receptors come from a woman between 40 and 55 years old in good health and CMV-seronegative.

This clone was counted a few times. This rearrangement joins TRBV5-4 to TRBJ1-1; tentative D call: TRBD1 (6 bases). V lost 4 bases and J lost 3, with 13 bases in between. Per germline, CDR1 SGHNT and CDR2 YYREEE (reference sequence). The CDR3 length is 14 residues. The CDR3 bases are TGTGCCAGCAGCGTTCCTACAGGGTACACTGAAGCTTTCTTT. Encoded protein: CASSVPTGYTEAFF.

The table lists this clone with a count of one. Sequence at one end of the junction differs from germline and may be a read error. The V call is TRBV6-5, the J call TRBJ2-7; 9 positions match TRBD2. The V gene's germline CDR1 is MNHEY and CDR2 SVGAGI. CDR3 size: 14 residues. DNA for the CDR3: TGTGCCAGCAGTTATAGCGGGGGTCCCTACGGGCAGTACTTC. Its protein is CASSYSGGPYGQYF.

The chain combines TRBV5-1 with TRBJ2-3, with 9 nucleotides matching TRBD2. CDR1 SGHRS and CDR2 YFSETQ come from the germline V gene. Germline trimming cut 3 bases from V and 5 bases from J; bases unmatched to any gene: 4. This CDR3 contains 14 residues. The DNA for the CDR3 is TGCGCCAGCAGCTCCGGGACTAGCCGAGATACGCAGTATTTT. As protein: CASSSGTSRDTQYF.

The rearrangement uses TRBV7-2 and TRBJ1-4, with D unclear. Germline V gene lookup returns CDR1 SGHTA and CDR2 FQGNSA. V lost 2 bases and J 0 bases, leaving 10 bases between the germline ends. The length of the CDR3 is 16 residues. CDR3 amino acids: CASSLKRRATNEKLFF. For the CDR3, the DNA is TGTGCCAGCAGCTTAAAAAGGAGAGCAACTAATGAAAAACTGTTTTTT. Combining the CDR3 with reference TRBV7-2 and TRBJ1-4 gives the whole variable domain GAGVSQSPSNKVTEKGKDVELRCDPISGHTALYWYRQSLGQGLEFLIYFQGNSAPDKSGLPSDRFSAERTGGSVSTLTIQRTQQEDSAVYLCASSLKRRATNEKLFFGSGTQLSVL.

This clone appeared a single time. The chain is built from TRBV7-9 and TRBJ2-1; the D is unclear. With 5 bases removed from V and 2 bases from J, the gap between germline ends came to 16 bases. The CDR3 is made up of 16 amino acids. Germline CDR1 SEHNR, CDR2 FQNEAQ (reference sequence). CDR3 amino acids: CASSPVDARPYNEQFF. In DNA, the CDR3 is TGTGCCAGCAGCCCGGTTGATGCCAGGCCCTACAATGAGCAGTTCTTC. The entire variable domain, with the rest obtained from reference TRBV7-9 and TRBJ2-1, is as follows: DTGVSQNPRHKITKRGQNVTFRCDPISEHNRLYWYRQTLGQGPEFLTYFQNEAQLEKSRLLSDRFSAERPKGSFSTLEIQRTEQGDSAMYLCASSPVDARPYNEQFFGPGTRLTVL.

The J gene is TRBJ2-1, the V gene TRBV18; a possible D gene is TRBD2 (5 bases). Deletions cut 1 base from V and 7 bases from J, with 14 bases between. From germline, CDR1 is KGHSH and CDR2 LQKENI. The CDR3 spans 15 residues. The CDR3 DNA reads TGTGCCAGCTCACCACGTGAGGGTCGTGTGAATGAGCAGTTCTTC. Protein product: CASSPREGRVNEQFF. The full variable domain, with the rest looked up from reference TRBV18 and TRBJ2-1, is NAGVMQNPRHLVRRRGQEARLRCSPMKGHSHVYWYRQLPEEGLKFMVYLQKENIIDESGMPKERFSAEFPKEGPSILRIQQVVRGDSAAYFCASSPREGRVNEQFFGPGTRLTVL.

The V gene is TRBV30, the J gene TRBJ1-2; D is possibly TRBD1 (5 bases). Trimming stripped 7 bases from V and 6 bases from J, with 12 bases between. CDR3 length equals 11 residues. The germline V gene encodes CDR1 GTSNPN and CDR2 SVGIG (reference sequence). CDR3 amino acids: CASFGGDGYTF. The CDR3, as DNA: TGTGCCTCTTTTGGAGGGGATGGCTACACCTTC.

The rearrangement uses TRBV6-6 and TRBJ2-5, with no clear D. This CDR3 contains 14 residues. The ends were cut back, 0 bases at V and 3 bases at J, with 8 bases in the middle. The germline gives CDR1 MNHNY, CDR2 SVGAGI (reference sequence). The CDR3, as DNA: TGTGCCAGCAGTTACTCATCGGGTAAAGAGACCCAGTACTTC. It translates to CASSYSSGKETQYF.

The gene calls are TRBV19 and TRBJ1-5; a possible D gene is TRBD1 (5 bases). The length of the CDR3 is 12 residues. Germline CDR1 LNHDA, CDR2 SQIVND (reference sequence). The CDR3 DNA follows: TGTGCTTCGGAGGGGAGCAATCAGCCCCAGCATTTT. Translated: CASEGSNQPQHF.

The count of this clone is one. This chain links TRBV7-6 with TRBJ2-3; D not certain. V shed 5 bases and J shed 2 bases, with 5 bases lying between them. The CDR3 is made up of 12 amino acids. CDR1 and CDR2 (germline): SGHVS, FNYEAQ. CDR3 DNA sequence: TGTGCCAGCAGCGGCCTCACAGATACGCAGTATTTT. Translating it yields CASSGLTDTQYF.

V usage is TRBV18 and J usage is TRBJ1-1; possibly TRBD1 for D (6 bases). V was cut by 3 bases and J by 0 bases, with 14 bases left in between. CDR3 size: 16 residues. Germline-derived CDR1 and CDR2 are KGHSH and LQKENI. The DNA of the CDR3 is TGTGCCAGCTCACCCCAAGGTCACAGGGTGAACACTGAAGCTTTCTTT. This codes for CASSPQGHRVNTEAFF.

The V gene is TRBV28, the J gene TRBJ1-1; 11 nucleotides agree with TRBD1. This CDR3 has 14 residues. J was trimmed by 3 bases and V by 8 bases; bases with no gene match: 5. CDR1 is MDHEN, CDR2 SYDVKM, per germline. The CDR3 here is CASYGQGAYTEAFF. The CDR3 DNA reads as TGTGCCAGCTACGGACAGGGGGCTTACACTGAAGCTTTCTTT.

This sequence joins TRBV27 and TRBJ1-2, with TRBD1 as a possible D gene (6 bases). Germline assignment: CDR1 MNHEY and CDR2 SMNVEV (reference sequence). Between the trimmed V and J ends, which lost 0 bases and 4 bases, there was a span of 21 bases. This CDR3 comprises 18 residues. In DNA form, the CDR3 reads TGTGCCAGCAGTTTATCTCAGGGGTGGCCTCCTCTCTTCTATGGCTACACCTTC. It is translated as CASSLSQGWPPLFYGYTF.

V usage is TRBV29-1 and J usage is TRBJ2-1; tentatively, D is TRBD2 (7 bases). Trimming shortened V by 7 bases and J by 5 bases, and 12 bases separated the two germline ends. The CDR3 runs to 12 residues. Germline CDR1 reads SQVTM; CDR2 reads ANQGSEA. The CDR3: CSGGGRNNEQFF. CDR3 coding DNA: TGCAGCGGGGGGGGGCGTAACAATGAGCAGTTCTTC.

The chain employs TRBV19 and TRBJ1-6; D might be TRBD1 (5 bases). This CDR3 has 18 residues. Trimming removed 3 bases from V and 0 bases from J, with 15 bases in between. In germline, CDR1 is LNHDA, CDR2 SQIVND (reference sequence). The CDR3 loop reads CASSMRSGESSYNSPLHF. DNA for the CDR3: TGTGCCAGTAGTATGAGGTCGGGGGAGAGCTCCTATAATTCACCCCTCCACTTT.

The chain uses TRBV18 and TRBJ2-3, with TRBD1 as a possible D gene (6 bases). Trimming took 3 bases from V and 0 from J, leaving 7 bases between them. The CDR3 extends over 14 amino acids. Per the germline V gene, CDR1 is KGHSH and CDR2 is LQKENI. The CDR3 region has the DNA TGTGCCAGCTCACCGGACAGCAGCACAGATACGCAGTATTTT. As protein: CASSPDSSTDTQYF.

This clone came up a few times. V gene TRBV18 combines with J gene TRBJ2-1; a weak D match, TRBD2 (6 bases). Germline values: CDR1 KGHSH, CDR2 LQKENI. The V end lost 2 bases, the J end lost 6 bases, and 14 bases lay between the germline ends. The CDR3 runs to 15 residues. The CDR3 DNA follows: TGTGCCAGCTCACCATTCCTAGCGAGACGCAATGAGCAGTTCTTC. Its translation is CASSPFLARRNEQFF.

The chain uses TRBV7-8 and TRBJ1-2; D perhaps matches TRBD1 (6 bases). This CDR3 spans 18 amino acids. Looked up from germline, CDR1 is SGHVS and CDR2 is FQNEAQ. V lost 0 bases, J lost 6 bases, and 23 bases lay in between. The DNA for the CDR3 is TGTGCCAGCAGCTTAGCGTATGGTGGTGTAACAGGGCGGGATGGCTACACCTTC. It encodes CASSLAYGGVTGRDGYTF.

This sequence joins TRBV28 and TRBJ2-7; the D gene is possibly TRBD1 (5 bases). V lost 5 bases to trimming and J lost 4 bases, with 12 bases between them. The germline V gene has CDR1 MDHEN and CDR2 SYDVKM. This CDR3 has 13 amino acids. CDR3 bases: TGTGCCAGCAGTGAACTCCAGGGTTACGAGCAGTACTTC. It encodes CASSELQGYEQYF.

The V call is TRBV6-5, the J call TRBJ1-2; D perhaps matches TRBD1 (5 bases). The CDR3 spans 13 residues. CDR1 and CDR2 from the germline V gene are MNHEY and SVGAGI. V lost 6 bases to trimming and J lost 4 bases, with 12 bases between them. CDR3 residues: CASSLQEIYGYTF. DNA for the CDR3: TGTGCCAGCAGCCTACAGGAAATCTATGGCTACACCTTC.